Below are 3 T cell receptor beta chains sequenced from a single sample in a study of beta chain features in type 1 diabetes. Investigators reverse transcribed all isolated RNA, so they sequenced expressed TCRB transcripts. Using immunoSEQ multiplex PCR, the repertoire was profiled, and TCRdb retains in-frame clones only, with some absent. Seen here are some 900,000 clones, 15% to 20% observed once, and the top ten hold around 0.02%. The sequenced material came from naive CD4+ T cells from blood. Receptors were obtained from a woman in her late teens or twenties in good health.

A few counts support this clone. This chain uses TRBV11-2 with TRBJ2-1, with a tentative D call TRBD2 (5 bases). V shed 5 bases and J shed 7 bases, with 18 bases lying between them. The CDR3 spans 15 residues. CDR1 SGHAT and CDR2 FQNNGV come from the germline V gene. CDR3 sequence: CASSLMGLAKNEQFF. The DNA for the CDR3 is TGTGCCAGCAGCCTAATGGGCCTAGCAAAGAATGAGCAGTTCTTC.

The chain couples TRBV5-1 to TRBJ2-7; tentatively, D is TRBD2 (5 bases). The CDR3 is 15 residues long. Germline V gene data show CDR1 as SGHRS and CDR2 as YFSETQ. Trimming took 0 bases from V and 5 from J, leaving 15 bases between them. The CDR3 coding sequence is TGCGCCAGCAGCTTGGAGGGCCGGGGTCTAGACGAGCAGTACTTC. Its protein product is CASSLEGRGLDEQYF.

This sequence joins TRBV4-1 and TRBJ2-3; no firm D call. V lost 1 base to trimming and J lost 1 base, with 12 bases between them. CDR3 size: 16 residues. Germline lookup yields CDR1 MGHRA and CDR2 YSYEKL. The CDR3 sequence: CASSQAGASGTDTQYF. CDR3 in DNA: TGCGCCAGCAGCCAAGCCGGAGCCTCGGGCACAGATACGCAGTATTTT.